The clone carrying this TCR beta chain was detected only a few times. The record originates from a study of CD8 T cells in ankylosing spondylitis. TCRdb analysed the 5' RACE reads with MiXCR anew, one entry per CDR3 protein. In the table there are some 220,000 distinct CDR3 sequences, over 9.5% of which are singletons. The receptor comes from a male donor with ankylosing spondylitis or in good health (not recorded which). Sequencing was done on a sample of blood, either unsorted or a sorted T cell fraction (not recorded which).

CDR3 amino acids: CASSHGTGGLSSNQPQHF. As DNA, the CDR3 is TGTGCCAGCAGCCACGGGACAGGGGGCCTTTCGAGCAATCAGCCCCAGCATTTT. The J gene is TRBJ1-5, the V gene TRBV11-1; 12 bases are a match to TRBD1. J gave up 1 base and V 5 bases, and 9 bases lay outside the gene matches. CDR1 is SGHAT and CDR2 is FQDESV in the germline V gene (reference sequence). This CDR3 is built from 18 residues.